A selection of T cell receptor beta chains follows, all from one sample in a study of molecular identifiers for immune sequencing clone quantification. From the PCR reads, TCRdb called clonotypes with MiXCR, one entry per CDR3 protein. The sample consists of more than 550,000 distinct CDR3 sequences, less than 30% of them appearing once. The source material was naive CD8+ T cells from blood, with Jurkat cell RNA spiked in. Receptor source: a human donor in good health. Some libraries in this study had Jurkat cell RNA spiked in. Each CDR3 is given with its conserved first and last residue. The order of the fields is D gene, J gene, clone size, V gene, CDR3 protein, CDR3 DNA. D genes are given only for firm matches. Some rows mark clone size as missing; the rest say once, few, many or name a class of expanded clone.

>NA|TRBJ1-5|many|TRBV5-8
CASSLGPGSNQPQHF
TGCGCCAGCAGCTTGGGGCCGGGTAGCAATCAGCCCCAGCATTTT
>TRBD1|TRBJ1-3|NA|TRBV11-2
CASSLGRGAGNTIYF
TGTGCCAGCAGCTTAGGCAGGGGGGCCGGAAACACCATATATTTT
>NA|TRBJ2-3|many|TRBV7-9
CASSAPSTDTQYF
TGTGCCAGCAGTGCGCCAAGCACAGATACGCAGTATTTT
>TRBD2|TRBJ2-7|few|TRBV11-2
CASSILVDRWGGSSYEQYF
TGTGCCAGCAGCATCCTGGTGGATCGGTGGGGGGGGAGCTCCTACGAGCAGTACTTC
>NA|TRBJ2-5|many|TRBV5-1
CASSPRAVNEETQYF
TGCGCCAGCAGCCCCCGGGCGGTTAATGAGGAGACCCAGTACTTC
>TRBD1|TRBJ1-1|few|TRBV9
CASTEDRAMNTEAFF
TGTGCCAGTACGGAGGACAGGGCCATGAACACTGAAGCTTTCTTT
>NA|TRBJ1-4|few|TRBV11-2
CASSLVWRGVEKLFF
TGTGCCAGCAGCTTAGTGTGGAGGGGAGTTGAAAAACTGTTTTTT
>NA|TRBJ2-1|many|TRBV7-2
CASSLSYGVNEQFF
TGTGCCAGCAGCTTATCTTACGGGGTTAATGAGCAGTTCTTC
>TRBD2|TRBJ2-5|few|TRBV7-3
CASSLWGLRAPAGEGETQYF
TGTGCCAGCAGCTTATGGGGCCTGCGGGCTCCAGCGGGAGAAGGGGAGACCCAGTACTTC
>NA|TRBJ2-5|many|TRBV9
CASSVGGRQETQYF
TGTGCCAGCAGCGTAGGCGGGCGCCAAGAGACCCAGTACTTC
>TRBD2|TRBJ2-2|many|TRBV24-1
CATSDPTDPSGSRTGELFF
TGTGCCACCAGTGATCCCACGGATCCTAGCGGGAGTCGAACCGGGGAGCTGTTTTTT
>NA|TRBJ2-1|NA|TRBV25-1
CASSEFADSYNEQFF
TGTGCCAGCAGTGAATTTGCTGACAGCTACAATGAGCAGTTCTTC
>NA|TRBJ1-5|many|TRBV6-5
CASRIGPDFNQPQHF
TGTGCCAGCAGAATCGGACCGGATTTTAATCAGCCCCAGCATTTT
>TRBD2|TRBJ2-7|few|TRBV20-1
CSASTSKPGLATYEQYF
TGCAGTGCTAGTACCTCAAAACCGGGACTAGCAACCTACGAGCAGTACTTC
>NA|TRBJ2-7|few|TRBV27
CASSMTLHYEQYF
TGTGCCAGCAGTATGACTCTACACTACGAGCAGTACTTC
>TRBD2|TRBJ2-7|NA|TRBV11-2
CASSYHLTSGGPSYEQYF
TGTGCCAGCAGCTACCACCTGACTAGCGGGGGCCCCTCCTACGAGCAGTACTTC
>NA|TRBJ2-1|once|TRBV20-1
CSARDGGAYNERFF
TGCAGTGCTAGAGATGGCGGGGCGTACAATGAGCGGTTCTTC
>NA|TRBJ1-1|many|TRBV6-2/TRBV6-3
CASSYVGSTEAFF
TGTGCCAGCAGTTACGTGGGTAGCACTGAAGCTTTCTTT
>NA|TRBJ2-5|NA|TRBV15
CATSPRLACQETQYF
TGTGCCACCAGCCCTCGGCTAGCGTGCCAAGAGACCCAGTACTTC
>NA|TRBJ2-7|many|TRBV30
CAWSVAGVEQYF
TGTGCCTGGAGTGTAGCAGGGGTCGAGCAGTACTTC
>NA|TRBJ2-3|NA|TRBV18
CASSPRWQRTSADTQYF
TGTGCCAGCTCACCACGGTGGCAGCGAACCAGCGCAGATACGCAGTATTTT
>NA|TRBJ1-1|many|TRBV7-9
CASRGSGTEAFF
TGTGCCAGTCGGGGATCGGGCACTGAAGCTTTCTTT
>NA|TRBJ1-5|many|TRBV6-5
CASSYHSNQPQHF
TGTGCCAGCAGTTACCATAGCAATCAGCCCCAGCATTTT
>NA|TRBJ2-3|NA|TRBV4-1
CASSQVGSDTRCF
TGCGCCAGCAGCCAAGTCGGGTCGGATACGCGGTGTTTT
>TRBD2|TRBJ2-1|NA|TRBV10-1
CATIGLAVYNEQFF
TGCGCCACCATAGGTCTAGCGGTATACAATGAGCAGTTCTTC
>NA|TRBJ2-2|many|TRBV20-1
CSAGDANTGELFF
TGCAGTGCAGGTGACGCGAACACCGGGGAGCTGTTTTTT
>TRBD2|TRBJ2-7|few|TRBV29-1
CSVVYPGGLEQYF
TGCAGCGTTGTCTATCCGGGGGGGCTCGAGCAGTACTTC
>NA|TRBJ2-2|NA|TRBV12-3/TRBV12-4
CARGYSSGATGELFF
TGTGCCCGCGGCTACAGCTCGGGGGCCACCGGGGAGCTGTTTTTT
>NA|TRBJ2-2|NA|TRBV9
CASSGTDLRGELFF
TGTGCCAGCAGCGGAACAGACTTGAGGGGGGAGCTGTTTTTT
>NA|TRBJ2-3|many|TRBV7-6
CASSLEGQGTRTDTQYF
TGTGCCAGCAGCTTAGAGGGCCAGGGGACCCGCACAGATACGCAGTATTTT
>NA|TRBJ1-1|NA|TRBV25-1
CANSDAEAFF
TGTGCCAACAGTGATGCTGAAGCTTTCTTT
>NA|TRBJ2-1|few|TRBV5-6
CASSLDEWGEQFF
TGTGCCAGCAGCTTGGATGAGTGGGGTGAGCAGTTCTTC
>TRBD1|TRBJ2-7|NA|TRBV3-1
CASSQEDRGYHLSSYEQYF
TGTGCCAGCAGCCAAGAGGACAGGGGCTATCACCTAAGCTCCTACGAGCAGTACTTC
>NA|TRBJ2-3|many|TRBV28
CATGLAEDDTDTQYF
TGTGCCACTGGCTTAGCGGAGGATGACACAGATACGCAGTATTTT
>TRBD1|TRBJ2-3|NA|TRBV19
CAGSITWTGGTDTQYF
TGTGCCGGTAGTATTACGTGGACAGGGGGCACAGATACGCAGTATTTT